The 21 T cell receptor beta chains listed next were all sequenced from one sample in a study of CD8+CD57+ T cells in acquired aplastic anemia. By flow cytometry, patients selected for sequencing had shown an expansion of CD8+CD57+ cells. Genomic DNA was employed as the template in profiling TCR beta VDJ and CDR3. Via MiXCR, TCRdb re-called the reads, giving one row per CDR3 protein. Altogether more than 150,000 distinct CDR3 sequences are present, 48% being singletons, with the ten largest covering over 7.5%. The sample was sorted CD4+, CD8+, or CD8+CD57+ T cells (not recorded which) from PBMCs. These receptors were taken from a human donor with aplastic anemia.

The table lists this clonotype with a few counts. The V and J genes are TRBV20-1 and TRBJ2-7; D is unclear. The CDR3 is 14 amino acids. Trimming took 1 base from V and 0 from J, leaving 10 bases between them. Germline V lookup: CDR1 DFQATT, CDR2 SNEGSKA (reference sequence). The CDR3: CSARVAGTSYEQYF. CDR3 coding DNA: TGCAGTGCTAGAGTAGCAGGAACCTCCTACGAGCAGTACTTC.

Notes on this clonotype: A much larger clone lies a single base off, so this may be a read error. This rearrangement joins TRBV6-5 to TRBJ1-1; D remains ambiguous. Germline V gene lookup returns CDR1 MNHEY and CDR2 SVGAGI. There are 14 residues in the CDR3. The CDR3 protein is CASSYDGKNIEAFF. The DNA of the CDR3 is TGTGCCAGCAGTTACGACGGCAAAAACATTGAAGCTTTCTTT.

This clonotype was seen ten or more times. The CDR3 reads CAIAQGYSLNTEAFF. The CDR3 region has the DNA TGTGCCATCGCCCAGGGATACTCATTGAACACTGAAGCTTTCTTT. The chain couples TRBV10-3 to TRBJ1-1; D is perhaps TRBD1 (5 bases). The CDR3 runs to 15 residues. V was clipped by 8 bases and J by 0 bases, with 16 bases between them. CDR1 is ENHRY, CDR2 SYGVKD, per germline.

The chain is built from TRBV15 and TRBJ1-1; a possible D gene is TRBD1 (5 bases). Trimming cost V 3 bases and J 5 bases, with 13 bases left between them. The germline CDR1 and CDR2 sequences are LNHNV and YYDKDF (reference sequence). The CDR3 totals 14 residues. For the CDR3, the DNA is TGTGCCACCAGCAGCGGGACCTCCGGGACTGAAGCTTTCTTT. Translating it yields CATSSGTSGTEAFF.

The rearrangement joins TRBV7-9 to TRBJ1-4; D possibly corresponds to TRBD1 (6 bases). This CDR3 spans 11 amino acids. Germline V gene lookup returns CDR1 SEHNR and CDR2 FQNEAQ (reference sequence). Trimming left V 6 bases short and J 8 bases short, with 7 bases between. The CDR3 DNA follows: TGTGCCAGCAGAACAGGGGAAAAACTGTTTTTT. Its protein is CASRTGEKLFF.

The chain joins TRBV5-5 to TRBJ1-2; D not certain. The V end was cut by 1 base, the J end by 7 bases, with 8 bases between. Looked up from germline, CDR1 is SGHKS and CDR2 is YYEKEE (reference sequence). The CDR3 has 12 amino acids. CDR3 bases: TGTGCCAGCAGCTTGAGGGCGCGTGGCTACACCTTC. Residues: CASSLRARGYTF.

The table lists this clonotype with a count of one. The chain is built from TRBV2 and TRBJ2-7; D is unclear. The CDR3 consists of 14 residues. Trimming shortened V by 7 bases and J by 3 bases, and 16 bases separated the two germline ends. Germline V gene data show CDR1 as SNHLY and CDR2 as FYNNEI. DNA for the CDR3: TGTGCCAGCAAGAGGACCAACGTTGTCTACGAGCAGTACTTC. Translating it yields CASKRTNVVYEQYF.

This clonotype appeared a few times. The rearrangement links TRBV15 to TRBJ2-2; no clear D. The CDR3 length is 15 residues. V was shortened by 6 bases and J by 3 bases, with 14 bases between the two germline ends. Germline lookup yields CDR1 LNHNV and CDR2 YYDKDF (reference sequence). CDR3 bases: TGTGCCACCAGAGGAAAGGAGAAGCACACCGGGGAGCTGTTTTTT. Amino acid sequence: CATRGKEKHTGELFF. The full variable domain, completed using reference TRBV15 and TRBJ2-2, is DAMVIQNPRYQVTQFGKPVTLSCSQTLNHNVMYWYQQKSSQAPKLLFHYYDKDFNNEADTPDNFQSRRPNTSFCFLDIRSPGLGDTAMYLCATRGKEKHTGELFFGEGSRLTVL.

This rearrangement joins TRBV4-1 to TRBJ2-6; D is uncertain. The V end lost 4 bases, the J end lost 7 bases, and 14 bases lay between the germline ends. CDR1 and CDR2 (germline): MGHRA, YSYEKL. CDR3 length: 15 residues. This chain's CDR3 is CASSPLLHGANVLTF. The CDR3 region has the DNA TGCGCCAGCAGCCCCCTGCTCCATGGAGCCAACGTCCTGACTTTC.

This chain joins TRBV30 and TRBJ2-1; D is ambiguous. In germline, CDR1 is GTSNPN, CDR2 SVGIG (reference sequence). This CDR3 has 12 residues. Trimming took off 5 bases at V and 3 bases at J, with 8 bases between the two ends. The CDR3 is CAWGMSYNEQFF. For the CDR3, the DNA is TGTGCCTGGGGGATGAGCTACAATGAGCAGTTCTTC.

The V and J genes are TRBV2 and TRBJ1-2; D call uncertain. The germline V gene has CDR1 SNHLY and CDR2 FYNNEI. Trimming removed 7 bases from V and 7 bases from J, with 7 bases in between. The CDR3 covers 10 residues. The CDR3 is CASMDGGYTF. Here the CDR3 DNA reads TGTGCCAGCATGGACGGTGGCTACACCTTC.

This chain uses TRBV30 with TRBJ1-3; TRBD1 matches at 9 bases. Germline assignment: CDR1 GTSNPN and CDR2 SVGIG (reference sequence). This CDR3 spans 15 amino acids. V trimming: 4 bases; J trimming: 1 base; junction bases outside the gene matches: 5. CDR3 nucleotide sequence: TGTGCCTGGAATGGGGACAGGGCATCTGGAAACACCATATATTTT. Translating gives CAWNGDRASGNTIYF.

The rearrangement joins TRBV6-1 to TRBJ2-3; TRBD2 agrees at 7 bases. Germline V lookup: CDR1 MNHNS, CDR2 SASEGT. The V and J ends lost 7 bases and 2 bases, in that order; junction bases with no gene match: 6. The CDR3 spans 14 residues. CDR3 amino acids: CASNKGLLTDTQYF. Here the CDR3 DNA reads TGTGCCAGCAATAAGGGACTACTCACAGATACGCAGTATTTT.

The chain has TRBV2 and TRBJ1-5; D gene uncertain. V was trimmed by 3 bases and J by 3 bases, leaving 9 bases between them. The germline V gene encodes CDR1 SNHLY and CDR2 FYNNEI. This CDR3 comprises 14 residues. As DNA, the CDR3 is TGTGCCAGCAGTGACCGGGGTAACAATCAGCCCCAGCATTTT. Translation gives CASSDRGNNQPQHF.

The rearrangement links TRBV28 to TRBJ1-1; D unresolved. This CDR3 has 14 amino acids. The germline gives CDR1 MDHEN, CDR2 SYDVKM. Trimming stripped 7 bases from V and 1 base from J, with 13 bases between. CDR3 coding DNA: TGTGCCAGCATCCTTCGGGTCCGGAACACTGAAGCTTTCTTT. Translation: CASILRVRNTEAFF.

This clonotype occurred many times. The chain has TRBV20-1 and TRBJ2-2; TRBD1 aligns across 11 bases. The germline CDR1 and CDR2 sequences are DFQATT and SNEGSKA (reference sequence). This CDR3 spans 15 amino acids. Trimming at V came to 6 bases and at J to 3 bases, leaving 6 bases not matched to a gene. The CDR3 sequence: CSAPDRGHDTGELFF. The CDR3 DNA is TGCAGTGCCCCGGACAGGGGGCACGACACCGGGGAGCTGTTTTTT.

This chain uses TRBV4-3 with TRBJ2-1, with TRBD2 matching over 11 bases. This CDR3 is built from 16 residues. Unmatched junction bases numbered 7, after V lost 1 base and J lost 8 bases. Germline loops: CDR1 LGHNA, CDR2 YSLEER. This CDR3 is CASSQASGRTSDEQFF. As DNA, the CDR3 is TGCGCCAGCAGCCAAGCTAGCGGGAGGACATCGGATGAGCAGTTCTTC.

The chain recombines TRBV20-1 with TRBJ2-1; 8 nucleotides agree with TRBD2. There are 13 residues in the CDR3. Trimming took 1 base from V and 8 from J; bases not matched to a gene: 4. Germline CDR1 DFQATT, CDR2 SNEGSKA (reference sequence). CDR3 in DNA: TGCAGTGCTAGAGGTGGACTAGCACATGAGCAGTTCTTC. This translates into CSARGGLAHEQFF.

This clonotype was observed at least ten times. The genes are TRBV5-1 and TRBJ1-1; the match to TRBD1 covers 7 bases. The CDR3 runs to 16 residues. The V gene's germline CDR1 is SGHRS and CDR2 YFSETQ. The ends lost 2 bases at V and 4 bases at J; junction bases unmatched: 11. CDR3 sequence (DNA): TGCGCCAGCAGCTTCGTAACCGGGGCAGGGGGCACTGAAGCTTTCTTT. Its translation is CASSFVTGAGGTEAFF.

This sequence joins TRBV20-1 and TRBJ2-7; TRBD1 matches at 8 bases. From germline, CDR1 is DFQATT and CDR2 SNEGSKA (reference sequence). The CDR3 length is 16 residues. V lost 0 bases and J lost 0; bases outside the gene matches: 7. CDR3 in amino acids: CSARDRHRGSSYEQYF. The CDR3 DNA sequence: TGCAGTGCTAGAGACCGGCACAGGGGGAGCTCCTACGAGCAGTACTTC.

V and J are TRBV7-3 and TRBJ2-3, with 9 positions matching TRBD2. CDR1 and CDR2 (germline): SGHTA, FQGTGA. Trimming cost V 6 bases and J 4 bases; bases outside gene matches: 8. The CDR3 runs to 15 residues. The CDR3 protein is CASSPPGLAPDTQYF. CDR3 nucleotides: TGTGCCAGCAGTCCACCGGGACTAGCTCCAGATACGCAGTATTTT.